These 15 T cell receptor beta chains came from one sample sequenced in a study of blood T cells in healthy people across ages. Next came a second PCR, run for about 6 to 12 cycles, which used a sample-barcoded 5' primer along with a J-beta primer mix. Each CDR3 protein is one row after TCRdb ran MiXCR on the 5' RACE reads. In the table there are hundreds of thousands of distinct CDR3 sequences, around 25% of which are singletons. In addition, the sample was reused for a study of T cells of mothers and their children.

The sample was blood. Every receptor here comes from a boy under 18 in good health.

The table lists this clonotype with a few counts. The chain links TRBV11-2 to TRBJ2-1; D not certain. CDR1 and CDR2 (germline): SGHAT, FQNNGV. V gave up 5 bases and J gave up 0 bases, with 11 bases separating them. CDR3 length: 15 amino acids. The CDR3 DNA reads as TGTGCCAGCAGCCCTGGTAGCCGCTCCTACAATGAGCAGTTCTTC. As protein: CASSPGSRSYNEQFF.

A few counts support this clonotype. This chain uses TRBV7-3 with TRBJ2-5, with D possibly TRBD2 on 5 matching bases. Trimming removed 5 bases from V and 2 bases from J, with 15 bases in between. Germline CDR1 and CDR2: SGHTA and FQGTGA. The CDR3 is 15 amino acids. Here the CDR3 reads CASSPSADPQETQYF. Written as DNA, the CDR3 is TGTGCCAGCAGCCCGTCAGCGGACCCTCAAGAGACCCAGTACTTC.

The genes are TRBV12-3 or TRBV12-4 and TRBJ2-3; 7 bases are shared with TRBD2. Trimming cost V 6 bases and J 6 bases; bases outside gene matches: 3. CDR3 length equals 12 residues. DNA of the CDR3: TGTGCCAGCAGGGGGGGGGAGGATACGCAGTATTTT. This codes for CASRGGEDTQYF.

This clonotype was seen a single time. This rearrangement joins TRBV7-2 to TRBJ1-2; TRBD1 agrees at 9 bases. Germline lookup yields CDR1 SGHTA and CDR2 FQGNSA. CDR3 length: 15 amino acids. V dropped 6 bases and J dropped 6; count of bases not matched to a gene: 11. The CDR3 loop reads CASSYRDRATNGYTF. The CDR3 bases are TGTGCCAGCAGTTACCGGGACAGGGCTACTAATGGCTACACCTTC.

The chain combines TRBV2 with TRBJ2-3; 11 nucleotides match TRBD2. The CDR3 spans 16 residues. Looked up from germline, CDR1 is SNHLY and CDR2 is FYNNEI. With V trimmed by 6 bases and J by 6 bases, 11 bases remained unmatched. CDR3 region: CASSLTSGNLRDTQYF. Written as DNA, the CDR3 is TGTGCCAGCAGCTTGACTAGCGGGAACCTTCGGGATACGCAGTATTTT.

The rearrangement uses TRBV27 and TRBJ2-4; TRBD2 matches at 8 bases. This CDR3 spans 13 amino acids. Germline V gene lookup returns CDR1 MNHEY and CDR2 SMNVEV (reference sequence). After removal of 5 bases from V and 8 bases from J, the junction contained 5 bases not matched to a gene. Here the CDR3 reads CASSPPGGYIQYF. The CDR3 DNA sequence: TGTGCCAGCAGTCCACCGGGGGGGTACATTCAGTACTTC.

This sequence joins TRBV6-5 and TRBJ2-7; D could derive from TRBD1 or TRBD2 (5 bases each). The CDR3 has 15 residues. Trimming took off 6 bases at V and 2 bases at J, with 17 bases between the two ends. Germline V CDR1 and CDR2: MNHEY, SVGAGI. The CDR3 reads CASRLGRAAPYEQYF. The CDR3 bases are TGTGCCAGCAGATTGGGGCGGGCAGCCCCCTACGAGCAGTACTTC.

On this clonotype: The germline gene is not matched at one end of the junction; a read error may be the cause. The V gene is TRBV13, the J gene TRBJ2-5, with a tentative D call TRBD1 (5 bases). Per the germline V gene, CDR1 is PRHDT and CDR2 is FYEKMQ (reference sequence). The length of the CDR3 is 13 residues. The CDR3 nucleotides are TGTGCCAGCAGCTTAGTAGGGGCGGAGACCCTGTACTTC. It codes for CASSLVGAETLYF.

There are many counts of this clonotype. In nucleotides, the CDR3 is TGTGCCAGCAGTCCTGCAACAGATACGCAGTATTTT. Residues: CASSPATDTQYF. This chain links TRBV12-3 or TRBV12-4 with TRBJ2-3; D uncertain. Between the trimmed V and J ends, which lost 5 bases and 3 bases, there was a span of 6 bases. CDR3 length: 12 amino acids.

The sample holds one count of this clonotype. CDR3 sequence: CASSPRDRVSYGYTF. The DNA of the CDR3 is TGTGCCAGCAGCCCCCGAGACAGGGTATCCTATGGCTACACCTTC. The genes are TRBV25-1 and TRBJ1-2; 7 nucleotides line up with TRBD1. The CDR3 is 15 residues long. Germline lookup yields CDR1 MGHDK and CDR2 SYGVNS. J was trimmed by 4 bases and V by 6 bases; bases with no gene match: 11.

Only a few counts were recorded for this clonotype. This rearrangement joins TRBV29-1 to TRBJ1-2, with 9 bases aligning to TRBD1. Germline assignment: CDR1 SQVTM and CDR2 ANQGSEA. The V segment lost 6 bases and the J segment 0 bases; nucleotides outside the gene matches: 8. The length of the CDR3 is 15 residues. The CDR3 region has the DNA TGCAGCGTCGCCGGGACAGGGAGTACTAACTATGGCTACACCTTC. It yields the protein CSVAGTGSTNYGYTF.

V is TRBV7-8 and J is TRBJ2-1; D may be TRBD2 (7 bases). The ends were cut back, 1 base at V and 3 bases at J, with 16 bases in the middle. CDR1 and CDR2 from the germline V gene are SGHVS and FQNEAQ. The CDR3 length is 17 residues. The CDR3 region has the DNA TGTGCCAGCAGCTTAGAAGTTGGACTAGGGGGCTACAATGAGCAGTTCTTC. Translating it yields CASSLEVGLGGYNEQFF.

The CDR3 nucleotides are TGCAGCGTTGCCCTGGGGGGCGGAGAGACCCAGTACTTC. It translates to CSVALGGGETQYF. The genes are TRBV29-1 and TRBJ2-5; D possibly uses TRBD1 or TRBD2 (6 bases each). The CDR3 extends over 13 amino acids. Trimming cost V 4 bases and J 4 bases, with 13 bases left between them. Germline values: CDR1 SQVTM, CDR2 ANQGSEA.

This clonotype has a handful of counts. The chain carries TRBV11-2 and TRBJ2-2; no firm D call. The CDR3 has 17 residues. Trimming took off 0 bases at V and 0 bases at J, with 11 bases between the two ends. Germline V lookup: CDR1 SGHAT, CDR2 FQNNGV. The CDR3 sequence is CASSLDALFTNTGELFF. In DNA, the CDR3 is TGTGCCAGCAGCTTAGATGCACTTTTCACGAACACCGGGGAGCTGTTTTTT.

The CDR3 reads CASNSGQGGGGELFF. For the CDR3, the DNA is TGCGCCAGCAACTCGGGACAGGGCGGTGGCGGGGAGCTGTTTTTT. The chain carries TRBV4-3 and TRBJ2-2; 9 nucleotides match TRBD1. CDR1 is LGHNA and CDR2 is YSLEER in the germline V gene. With 7 bases clipped from V and 7 bases from J, the junction kept 10 bases outside the gene matches. The length of the CDR3 is 15 residues.